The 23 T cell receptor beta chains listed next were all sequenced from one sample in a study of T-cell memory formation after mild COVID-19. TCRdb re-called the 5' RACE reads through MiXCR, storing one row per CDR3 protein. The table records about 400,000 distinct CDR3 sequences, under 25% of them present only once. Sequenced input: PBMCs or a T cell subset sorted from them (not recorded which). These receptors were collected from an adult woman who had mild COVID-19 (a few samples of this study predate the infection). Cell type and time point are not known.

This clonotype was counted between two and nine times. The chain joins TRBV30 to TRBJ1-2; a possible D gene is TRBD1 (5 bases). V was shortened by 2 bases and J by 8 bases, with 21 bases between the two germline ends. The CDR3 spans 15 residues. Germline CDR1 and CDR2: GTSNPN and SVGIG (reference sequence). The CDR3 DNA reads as TGTGCCTGGAGTCACCAGTCGGGGGTTTTGTTCGGCTACACCTTC. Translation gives CAWSHQSGVLFGYTF.

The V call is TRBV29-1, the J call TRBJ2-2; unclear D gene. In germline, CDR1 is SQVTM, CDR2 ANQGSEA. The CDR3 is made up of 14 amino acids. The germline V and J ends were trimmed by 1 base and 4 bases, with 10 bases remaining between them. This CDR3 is CSVEVSPITGELFF. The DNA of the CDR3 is TGCAGCGTTGAAGTGTCACCAATCACCGGGGAGCTGTTTTTT.

CDR3 residues: CASSQDERGGYEQYF. CDR3 nucleotides: TGCGCCAGCAGCCAAGACGAGCGGGGGGGCTACGAGCAGTACTTC. J is TRBJ2-7 and V is TRBV4-1; TRBD2 aligns across 10 bases. The CDR3 is 15 amino acids. Germline lookup yields CDR1 MGHRA and CDR2 YSYEKL. V lost 0 bases to trimming and J lost 3 bases; unmatched junction nucleotides: 2.

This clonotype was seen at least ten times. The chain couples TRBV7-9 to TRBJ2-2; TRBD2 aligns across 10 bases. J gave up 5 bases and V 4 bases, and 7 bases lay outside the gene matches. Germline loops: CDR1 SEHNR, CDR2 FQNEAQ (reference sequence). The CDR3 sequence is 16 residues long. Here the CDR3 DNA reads TGTGCCAGCAGCTCTCCTAGCGGGAGTCAAACCGGGGAGCTGTTTTTT. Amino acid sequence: CASSSPSGSQTGELFF.

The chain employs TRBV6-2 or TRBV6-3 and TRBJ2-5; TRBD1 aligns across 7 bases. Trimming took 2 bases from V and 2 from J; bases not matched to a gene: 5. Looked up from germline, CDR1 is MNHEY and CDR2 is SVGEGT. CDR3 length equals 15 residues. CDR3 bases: TGTGCCAGCAGTTACACCGGGACAGAACAAGAGACCCAGTACTTC. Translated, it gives CASSYTGTEQETQYF.

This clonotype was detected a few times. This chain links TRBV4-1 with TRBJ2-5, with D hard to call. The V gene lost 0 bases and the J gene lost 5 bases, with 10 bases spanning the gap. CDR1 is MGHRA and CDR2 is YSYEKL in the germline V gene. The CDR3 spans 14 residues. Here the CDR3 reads CASSQDNIRETQYF. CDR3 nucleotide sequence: TGCGCCAGCAGCCAAGATAACATCCGGGAGACCCAGTACTTC.

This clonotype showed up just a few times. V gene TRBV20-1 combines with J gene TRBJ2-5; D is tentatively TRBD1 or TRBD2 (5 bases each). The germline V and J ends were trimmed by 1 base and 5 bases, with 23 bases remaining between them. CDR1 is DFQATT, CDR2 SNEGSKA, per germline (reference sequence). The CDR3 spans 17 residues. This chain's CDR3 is CSARGQTTGTSWETQYF. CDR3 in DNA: TGCAGTGCTAGAGGCCAGACTACCGGGACCAGTTGGGAGACCCAGTACTTC.

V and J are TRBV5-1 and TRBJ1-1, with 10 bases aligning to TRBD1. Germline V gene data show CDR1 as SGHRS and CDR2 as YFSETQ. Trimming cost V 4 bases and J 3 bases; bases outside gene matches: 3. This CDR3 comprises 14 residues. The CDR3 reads CASSAGTGDTEAFF. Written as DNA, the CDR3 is TGCGCCAGCAGCGCCGGGACAGGGGACACTGAAGCTTTCTTT.

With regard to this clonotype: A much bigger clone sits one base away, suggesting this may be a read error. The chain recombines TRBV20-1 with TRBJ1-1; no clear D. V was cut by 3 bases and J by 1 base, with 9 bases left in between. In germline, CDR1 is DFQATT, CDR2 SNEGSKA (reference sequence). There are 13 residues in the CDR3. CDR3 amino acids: CSASIPGNTEAFF. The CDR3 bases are TGCAGTGCTAGTATCCCGGGGAACACTGAAGCTTTCTTT.

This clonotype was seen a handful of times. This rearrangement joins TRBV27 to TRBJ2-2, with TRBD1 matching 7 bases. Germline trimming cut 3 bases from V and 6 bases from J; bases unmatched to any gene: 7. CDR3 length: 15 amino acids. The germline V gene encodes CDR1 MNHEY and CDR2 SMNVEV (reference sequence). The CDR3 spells CASSFIDRDAGELFF. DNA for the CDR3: TGTGCCAGCAGTTTCATTGACAGGGACGCCGGGGAGCTGTTTTTT.

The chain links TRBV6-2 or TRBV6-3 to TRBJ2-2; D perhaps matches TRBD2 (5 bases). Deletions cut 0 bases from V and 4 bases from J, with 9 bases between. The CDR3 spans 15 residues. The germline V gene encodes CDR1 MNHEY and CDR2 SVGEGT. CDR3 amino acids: CASSYSGAGTGELFF. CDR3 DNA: TGTGCCAGCAGTTACTCGGGCGCGGGCACCGGGGAGCTGTTTTTT.

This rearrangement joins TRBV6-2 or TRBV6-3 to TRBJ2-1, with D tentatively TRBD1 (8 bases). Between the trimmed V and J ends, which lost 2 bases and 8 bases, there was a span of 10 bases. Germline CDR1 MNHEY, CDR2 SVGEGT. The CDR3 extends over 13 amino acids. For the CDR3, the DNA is TGTGCCAGCAGTTACACAGGGGGGGATGAGCAGTTCTTC. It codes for CASSYTGGDEQFF.

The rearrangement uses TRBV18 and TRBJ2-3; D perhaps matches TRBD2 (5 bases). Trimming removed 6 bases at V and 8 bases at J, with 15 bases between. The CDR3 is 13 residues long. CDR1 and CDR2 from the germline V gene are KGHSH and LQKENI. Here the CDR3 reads CASSPRPEGTQYF. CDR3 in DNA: TGTGCCAGCTCCCCGCGCCCAGAGGGTACGCAGTATTTT.

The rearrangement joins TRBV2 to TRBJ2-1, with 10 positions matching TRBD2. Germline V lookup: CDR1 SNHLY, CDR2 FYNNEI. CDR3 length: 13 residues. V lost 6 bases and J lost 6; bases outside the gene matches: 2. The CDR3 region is CASRRTSGNEQFF. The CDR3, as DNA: TGTGCCAGCAGACGGACTAGCGGCAATGAGCAGTTCTTC.

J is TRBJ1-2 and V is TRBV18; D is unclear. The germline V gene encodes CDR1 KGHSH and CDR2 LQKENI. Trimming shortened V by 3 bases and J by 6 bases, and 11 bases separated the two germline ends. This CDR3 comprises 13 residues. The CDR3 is CASSPPGTNGYTF. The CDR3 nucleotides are TGTGCCAGCTCACCCCCGGGTACCAATGGCTACACCTTC.

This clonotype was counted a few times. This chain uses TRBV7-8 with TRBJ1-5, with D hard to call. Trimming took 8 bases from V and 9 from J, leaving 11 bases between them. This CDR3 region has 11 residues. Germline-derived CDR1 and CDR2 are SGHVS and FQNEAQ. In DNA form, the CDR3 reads TGTGCCAGCGCCATGAGAGGGCCCCAGCATTTT. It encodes CASAMRGPQHF.

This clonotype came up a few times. CDR3 protein: CASSRTGARWNTEAFF. The CDR3 DNA reads as TGTGCCAGCAGCCGGACAGGGGCGCGATGGAACACTGAAGCTTTCTTT. The J gene is TRBJ1-1, the V gene TRBV11-2, with TRBD1 identical over 9 bases. J gave up 1 base and V 5 bases, and 8 bases lay outside the gene matches. Germline lookup yields CDR1 SGHAT and CDR2 FQNNGV. This CDR3 comprises 16 residues.

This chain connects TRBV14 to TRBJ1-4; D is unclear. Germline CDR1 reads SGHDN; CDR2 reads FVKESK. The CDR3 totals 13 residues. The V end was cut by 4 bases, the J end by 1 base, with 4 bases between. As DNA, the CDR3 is TGTGCCAGCAGCCGAGGAACTAATGAAAAACTGTTTTTT. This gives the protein CASSRGTNEKLFF.

The CDR3 bases are TGTGCCAGCAGTAACATGCTGACCCATGAGCAGTTCTTC. It yields the protein CASSNMLTHEQFF. V usage is TRBV14 and J usage is TRBJ2-1, with D unresolved. The CDR3 is 13 residues long. V was shortened by 6 bases and J by 8 bases, with 14 bases between the two germline ends. Germline CDR1 reads SGHDN; CDR2 reads FVKESK.

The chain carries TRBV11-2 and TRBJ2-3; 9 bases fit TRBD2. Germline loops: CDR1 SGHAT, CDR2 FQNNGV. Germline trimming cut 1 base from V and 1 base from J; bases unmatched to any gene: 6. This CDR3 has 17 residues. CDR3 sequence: CASSLAATSGGTDTQYF. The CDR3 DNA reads TGTGCCAGCAGCTTAGCGGCGACTAGCGGAGGCACAGATACGCAGTATTTT. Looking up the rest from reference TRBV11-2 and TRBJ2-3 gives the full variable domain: EAGVAQSPRYKIIEKRQSVAFWCNPISGHATLYWYQQILGQGPKLLIQFQNNGVVDDSQLPKDRFSAERLKGVDSTLKIQPAKLEDSAVYLCASSLAATSGGTDTQYFGPGTRLTVL.

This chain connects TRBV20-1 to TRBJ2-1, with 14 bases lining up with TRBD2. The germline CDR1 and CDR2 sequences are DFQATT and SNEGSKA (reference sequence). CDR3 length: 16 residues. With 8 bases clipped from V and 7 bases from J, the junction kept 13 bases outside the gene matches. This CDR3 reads CSQSPGTSGSWNEQFF. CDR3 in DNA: TGCAGTCAATCCCCCGGGACTAGCGGGAGTTGGAATGAGCAGTTCTTC.

The CDR3 DNA sequence: TGTGCCAGCTCACCACCGGGTCTAGCGGGAGGCTCCTCCTACGAGCAGTACTTC. This gives the protein CASSPPGLAGGSSYEQYF. The V call is TRBV18, the J call TRBJ2-7, with 11 positions matching TRBD2. V shed 0 bases, J shed 0 bases, and the junction held 7 bases outside the gene matches. This CDR3 has 18 residues. Germline values: CDR1 KGHSH, CDR2 LQKENI.

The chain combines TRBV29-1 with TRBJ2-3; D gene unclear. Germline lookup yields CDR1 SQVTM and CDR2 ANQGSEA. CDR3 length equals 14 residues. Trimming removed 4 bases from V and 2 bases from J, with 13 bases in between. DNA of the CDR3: TGCAGCGTTGCCCGTCAGACTGACACAGATACGCAGTATTTT. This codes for CSVARQTDTDTQYF.